This T cell receptor beta chain was identified during a study of shared clonotypes between healthy human individuals. The method was immunoSEQ multiplex PCR; TCRdb's version includes in-frame clones alone and lacks a portion of them. This sample carries about 2.3 million clones, around 93% of them seen once, and the ten largest clones take around 0.35%. The donor cohort consisted entirely of Caucasian adults residing in Nashville, Tennessee. The split of CD4+ cells yielded CD45RA+ naive and CD45RA-negative memory subsets. Study observations and caveats: Sharing across four donors was highest in naive CD4 (approximately 5%) and lowest in memory CD8 (around 0.4%). Relative to memory subsets, naive subsets generally showed larger estimated richness.

Note on this clone: Its antigen is unidentified.

This CDR3 has 15 amino acids. In germline, CDR1 is SGHNT, CDR2 YENEEA. The sample comprised naive CD4+ T cells from PBMCs. Stated subset: CD45RA+ positively selected. The chain recombines TRBV11-3 with TRBJ2-5; the D gene could be TRBD1 or TRBD2 (7 bases each). This sequence was found in a man aged 18 to 30 in good health. Some clones in this sample may be carry-over from other donors' samples. This CDR3 is CASRGRGTAQETQYF. The CDR3 region has the DNA TGTGCGAGCCGAGGGAGGGGGACAGCGCAAGAGACCCAGTACTTC.